This TCR beta chain comes out of a study of cytotoxic CD8 clonotypes in ibrutinib-treated CLL. This CDR3 region has 11 residues. In germline, CDR1 is MGHDK, CDR2 SYGVNS. Trimming removed 3 bases from V and 9 bases from J, with 9 bases in between. As to this clone: Other DNA sequences in this sample translate to the same CDR3.

Profiled with immunoSEQ multiplex PCR; TCRdb holds only in-frame clones, not every one. The sample yields roughly 250,000 clones, roughly 70% seen once. The TCR was taken from a human donor with chronic lymphocytic leukemia. The chain links TRBV25-1 to TRBJ2-7; D may be TRBD2 (6 bases). Sequenced here: PBMCs, sampled after 24 months of ibrutinib treatment. CDR3 amino acids: CASSEFGRQYF. DNA of the CDR3: TGTGCCAGCAGTGAGTTCGGGAGGCAGTACTTC.